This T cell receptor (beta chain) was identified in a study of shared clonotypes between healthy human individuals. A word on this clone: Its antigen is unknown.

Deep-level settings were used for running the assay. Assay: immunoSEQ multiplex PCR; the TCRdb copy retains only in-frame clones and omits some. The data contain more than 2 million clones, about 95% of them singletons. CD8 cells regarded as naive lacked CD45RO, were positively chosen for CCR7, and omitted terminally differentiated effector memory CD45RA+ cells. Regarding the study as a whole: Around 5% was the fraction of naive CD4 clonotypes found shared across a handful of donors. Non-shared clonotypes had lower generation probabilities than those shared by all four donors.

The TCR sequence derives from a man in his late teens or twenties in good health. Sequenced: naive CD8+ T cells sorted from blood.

This CDR3 reads CASSETGGNTEAFF. CDR3 bases: TGTGCCAGCAGTGAGACAGGGGGGAACACTGAAGCTTTCTTT. The rearrangement joins TRBV6-5 to TRBJ1-1; TRBD1 agrees at 9 bases. Germline V gene sequence: CDR1 MNHEY, CDR2 SVGAGI. V dropped 5 bases and J dropped 1; count of bases not matched to a gene: 2. This CDR3 spans 14 amino acids.